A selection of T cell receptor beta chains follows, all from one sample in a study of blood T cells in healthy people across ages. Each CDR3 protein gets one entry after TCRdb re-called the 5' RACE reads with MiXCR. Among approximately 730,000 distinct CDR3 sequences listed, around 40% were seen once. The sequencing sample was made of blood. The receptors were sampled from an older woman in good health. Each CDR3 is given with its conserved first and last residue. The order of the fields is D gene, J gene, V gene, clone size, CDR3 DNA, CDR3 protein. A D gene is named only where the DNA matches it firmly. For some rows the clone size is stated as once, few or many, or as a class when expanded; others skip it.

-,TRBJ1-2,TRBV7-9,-,TGTGCCAGCAGCTTGTCCACCTATGGCTACACCTTC,CASSLSTYGYTF
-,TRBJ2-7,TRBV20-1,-,TGCAGTGCTAGAGCCCCGGACTCGCTTGGCTACGAGCAGTACTTC,CSARAPDSLGYEQYF
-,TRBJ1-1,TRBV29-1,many,TGCAGCGCCGAAGGGGGGCCGGGCACTGAAGCTTTCTTT,CSAEGGPGTEAFF
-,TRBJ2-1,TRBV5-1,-,TGCGCCAGCAGCGTAGGAGGGCCCTCGGAGCAGTTCTTC,CASSVGGPSEQFF
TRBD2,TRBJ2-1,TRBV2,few,TGTGCCAGCAGTGATATTTGGGGGGGTGAGCAGTTCTTC,CASSDIWGGEQFF
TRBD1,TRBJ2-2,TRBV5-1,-,TGCGCCAGCAGCACGGAGACAGGGGAGAACACCGGGGAGCTGTTTTTT,CASSTETGENTGELFF
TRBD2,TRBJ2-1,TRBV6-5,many,TGTGCCAGCAGTCCTACGACTAGCGTCCATGAGCAGTTCTTC,CASSPTTSVHEQFF
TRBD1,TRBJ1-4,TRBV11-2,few,TGTGCCAGCAGCTTTCCACGAGGGACAGGGGGGCGGACGCCTAATGAAAAACTGTTTTTT,CASSFPRGTGGRTPNEKLFF
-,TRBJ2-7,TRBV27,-,TGTGCCAGCAGTTTATCGGGGGGACCCTCTGCGGGCGAGCAGTACTTC,CASSLSGGPSAGEQYF
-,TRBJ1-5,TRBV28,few,TGTGCCAGCAGGTTCGCCATCAACAGGGAAACCCAGCCCCAGCATTTT,CASRFAINRETQPQHF
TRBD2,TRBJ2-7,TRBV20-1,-,TGCAGTGCTAGAGTGAGGGCTAGCGGGGGCTACAATGAGCAGTACTTC,CSARVRASGGYNEQYF